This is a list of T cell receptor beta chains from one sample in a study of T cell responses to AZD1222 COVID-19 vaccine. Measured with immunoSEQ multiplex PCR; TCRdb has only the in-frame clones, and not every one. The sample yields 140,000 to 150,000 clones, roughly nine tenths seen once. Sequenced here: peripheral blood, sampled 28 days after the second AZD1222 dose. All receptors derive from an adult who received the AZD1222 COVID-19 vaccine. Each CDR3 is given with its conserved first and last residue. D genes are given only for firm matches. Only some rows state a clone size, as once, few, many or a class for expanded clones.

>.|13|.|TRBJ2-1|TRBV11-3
CASSFEGVGEQFF
TGTGCCAGCAGCTTCGAGGGAGTAGGTGAGCAGTTCTTC
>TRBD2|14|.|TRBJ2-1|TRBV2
CASNKRGVDNEQFF
TGTGCCAGCAATAAACGGGGGGTGGACAATGAGCAGTTCTTC
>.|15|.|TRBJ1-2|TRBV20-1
CSASQAGRGNYGYTF
TGCAGTGCTAGTCAGGCCGGGAGGGGAAACTATGGCTACACCTTC
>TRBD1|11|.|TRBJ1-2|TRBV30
CALTGGKGYTF
TGTGCCTTGACAGGGGGCAAGGGCTACACCTTC
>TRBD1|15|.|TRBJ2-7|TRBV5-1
CASSWDRGRGREQYF
TGCGCCAGCAGCTGGGACAGGGGGCGCGGTCGCGAGCAGTACTTC
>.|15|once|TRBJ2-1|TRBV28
CASSLGQVRQNEQFF
TGTGCCAGCAGTTTAGGGCAGGTTCGTCAGAATGAGCAGTTCTTC
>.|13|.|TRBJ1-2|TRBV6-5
CASSLSESYGYTF
TGTGCCAGCAGCCTGTCCGAGAGCTATGGCTACACCTTC
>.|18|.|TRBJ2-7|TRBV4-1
CASSQDYVRAISSYEQYF
TGCGCCAGCAGCCAAGACTACGTTCGGGCCATCAGCTCCTACGAGCAGTACTTC
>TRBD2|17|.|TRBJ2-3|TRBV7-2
CASSFSPLAGYTDTQYF
TGTGCCAGCAGCTTTTCCCCACTAGCGGGGTACACAGATACGCAGTATTTT
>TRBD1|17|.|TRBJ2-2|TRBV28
CASSSDREVPFGGELFF
TGTGCCAGCAGTTCGGACAGGGAGGTCCCCTTCGGCGGGGAGCTGTTTTTT
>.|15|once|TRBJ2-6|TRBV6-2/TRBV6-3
CASSYGGSGANVLTF
TGTGCCAGCAGTTACGGGGGTTCTGGGGCCAACGTCCTGACTTTC
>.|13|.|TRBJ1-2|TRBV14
CASSRYAGEGYTF
TGTGCCAGCAGCCGGTACGCGGGAGAGGGCTACACCTTC
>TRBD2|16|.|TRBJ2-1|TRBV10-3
CAIIGTSGAGGNEQFF
TGTGCCATCATCGGGACTAGCGGGGCCGGAGGGAATGAGCAGTTCTTC
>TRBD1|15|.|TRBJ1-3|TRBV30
CAWSRQGVSGNTIYF
TGTGCCTGGAGTCGACAGGGTGTCTCTGGAAACACCATATATTTT
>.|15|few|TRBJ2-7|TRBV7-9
CASSPPGTGLGEQYF
TGTGCCAGCAGTCCCCCGGGCACTGGCCTCGGCGAGCAGTACTTC
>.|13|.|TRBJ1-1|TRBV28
CASSQTPNTEAFF
TGTGCCAGCAGCCAGACACCGAACACTGAAGCTTTCTTT
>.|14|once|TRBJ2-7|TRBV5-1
CASSLEPFFYEQYF
TGCGCCAGCAGCTTGGAGCCTTTCTTCTACGAGCAGTACTTC
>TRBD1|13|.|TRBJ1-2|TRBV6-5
CASSYPGTEGYTF
TGTGCCAGCAGTTACCCCGGGACAGAAGGCTACACCTTC
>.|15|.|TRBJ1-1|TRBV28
CASSPRGLLNTEAFF
TGTGCCAGCAGTCCCCGGGGGCTTTTGAACACTGAAGCTTTCTTT
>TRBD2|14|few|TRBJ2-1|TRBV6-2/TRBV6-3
CASSWWEGSSSGFF
TGTGCCAGCAGTTGGTGGGAGGGTTCGTCTAGTGGGTTCTTC
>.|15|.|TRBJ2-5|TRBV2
CASSEGWEHVETQYF
TGTGCCAGCAGTGAGGGGTGGGAGCATGTAGAGACCCAGTACTTC
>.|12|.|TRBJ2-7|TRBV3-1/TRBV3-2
CASSQDPHEQYF
TGTGCCAGCAGCCAAGATCCCCACGAGCAGTACTTC
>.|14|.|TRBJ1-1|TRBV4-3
CASSQAEMNTEAFF
TGCGCCAGCAGCCAAGCCGAGATGAACACTGAAGCTTTCTTT
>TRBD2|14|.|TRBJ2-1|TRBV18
CASSVTSGYNEQFF
TGTGCCAGCTCGGTTACTAGCGGGTACAATGAGCAGTTCTTC
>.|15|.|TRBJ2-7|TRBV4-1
CASSQPGRTGNEQYF
TGCGCCAGCAGCCAACCAGGGCGAACAGGGAACGAGCAGTACTTC
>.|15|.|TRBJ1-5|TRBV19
CASSIWEGSNQPQHF
TGTGCCAGTAGTATATGGGAGGGAAGCAATCAGCCCCAGCATTTT
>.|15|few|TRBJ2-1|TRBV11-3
CASSWRESSYNEQFF
TGTGCCAGCAGTTGGCGGGAAAGCTCCTACAATGAGCAGTTCTTC
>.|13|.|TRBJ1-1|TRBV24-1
CATSDHRDTEAFF
TGTGCCACCAGTGACCATAGGGACACTGAAGCTTTCTTT
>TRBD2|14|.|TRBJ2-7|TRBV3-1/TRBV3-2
CASSQGTSVGEQYF
TGTGCCAGCAGCCAGGGGACTAGCGTGGGCGAGCAGTACTTC
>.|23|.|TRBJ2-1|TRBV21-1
CASSKGRRDGRTSGRAQGNEQFF
TGTGCCAGCAGCAAGGGGCGAAGGGACGGCAGGACTAGCGGGAGGGCTCAGGGGAATGAGCAGTTCTTC
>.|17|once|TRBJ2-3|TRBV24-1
CATSDFADPPWADTQYF
TGTGCCACCAGTGATTTTGCGGACCCCCCGTGGGCAGATACGCAGTATTTT
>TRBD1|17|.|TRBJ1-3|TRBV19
CASSRGRQGNSGNTIYF
TGTGCCAGTAGTAGGGGGAGACAGGGTAACTCTGGAAACACCATATATTTT
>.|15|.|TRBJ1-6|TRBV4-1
CASSQIDRNNSPLHF
TGCGCCAGCAGCCAAATTGACAGGAATAATTCACCCCTCCACTTT
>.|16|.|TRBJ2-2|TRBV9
CASSVRLALSTGELFF
TGTGCCAGCAGCGTACGTCTAGCGCTGAGCACCGGGGAGCTGTTTTTT
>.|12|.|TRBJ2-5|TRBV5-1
CASSLHTETQYF
TGCGCCAGCAGCCTACACACGGAGACCCAGTACTTC
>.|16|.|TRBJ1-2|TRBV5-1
CASSLWGGADFYGYTF
TGCGCCAGCAGCTTGTGGGGGGGCGCTGACTTCTATGGCTACACCTTC
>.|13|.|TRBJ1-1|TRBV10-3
CATRDGRNTEAFF
TGTGCCACTAGGGACGGAAGGAACACTGAAGCTTTCTTT
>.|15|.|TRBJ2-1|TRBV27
CASSPRGSGLTEQFF
TGTGCCAGCAGTCCTCGAGGGTCCGGGTTGACCGAGCAGTTCTTC
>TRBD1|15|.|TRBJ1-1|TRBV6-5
CASSYGNRGGTEAFF
TGTGCCAGCAGTTACGGAAACAGGGGTGGGACTGAAGCTTTCTTT
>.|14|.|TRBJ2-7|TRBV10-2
CASSPQGTSYEQYF
TGCGCCAGCAGTCCGCAGGGTACTTCCTACGAGCAGTACTTC
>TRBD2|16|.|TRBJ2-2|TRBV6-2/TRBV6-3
CASSLTSGLLTGELFF
TGTGCCAGCAGCCTAACTAGCGGGTTACTAACCGGGGAGCTGTTTTTT
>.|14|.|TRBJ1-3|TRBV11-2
CASSLVGTGNTIYF
TGTGCCAGCAGCTTAGTTGGGACTGGAAACACCATATATTTT
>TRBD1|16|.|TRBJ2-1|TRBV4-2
CASSQDRGQVILGQFF
TGTGCCAGCAGCCAAGATCGGGGACAGGTGATCCTCGGGCAGTTCTTC